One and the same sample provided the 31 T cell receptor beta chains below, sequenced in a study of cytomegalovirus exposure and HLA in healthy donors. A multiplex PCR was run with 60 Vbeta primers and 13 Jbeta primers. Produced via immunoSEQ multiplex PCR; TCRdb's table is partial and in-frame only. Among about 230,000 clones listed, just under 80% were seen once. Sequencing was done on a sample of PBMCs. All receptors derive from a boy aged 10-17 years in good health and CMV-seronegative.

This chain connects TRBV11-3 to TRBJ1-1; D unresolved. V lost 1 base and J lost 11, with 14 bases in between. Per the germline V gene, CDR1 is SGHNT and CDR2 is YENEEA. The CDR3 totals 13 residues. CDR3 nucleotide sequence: TGTGCCAGCAGCTTAGTGCGAGGGAGTTACGCTTTCTTT. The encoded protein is CASSLVRGSYAFF.

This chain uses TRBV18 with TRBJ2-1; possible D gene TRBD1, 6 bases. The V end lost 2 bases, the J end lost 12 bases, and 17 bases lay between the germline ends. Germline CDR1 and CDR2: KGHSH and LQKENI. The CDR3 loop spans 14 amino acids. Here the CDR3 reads CASSPKGPPQGQFF. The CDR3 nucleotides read TGTGCCAGCTCACCAAAAGGACCTCCACAGGGGCAGTTCTTC. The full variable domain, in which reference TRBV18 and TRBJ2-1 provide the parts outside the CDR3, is NAGVMQNPRHLVRRRGQEARLRCSPMKGHSHVYWYRQLPEEGLKFMVYLQKENIIDESGMPKERFSAEFPKEGPSILRIQQVVRGDSAAYFCASSPKGPPQGQFFGPGTRLTVL.

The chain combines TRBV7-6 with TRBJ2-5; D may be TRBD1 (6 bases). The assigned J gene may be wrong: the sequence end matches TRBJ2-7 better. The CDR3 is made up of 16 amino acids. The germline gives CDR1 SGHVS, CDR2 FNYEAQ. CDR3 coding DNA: TGTGCCAGCAGCTCATCACCACGAACAGGGTCCGACGAGCAGTACTTC. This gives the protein CASSSSPRTGSDEQYF.

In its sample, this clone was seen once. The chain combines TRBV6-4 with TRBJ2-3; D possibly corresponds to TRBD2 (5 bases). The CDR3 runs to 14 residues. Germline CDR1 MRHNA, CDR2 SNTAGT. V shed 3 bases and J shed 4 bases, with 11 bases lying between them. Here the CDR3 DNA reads TGTGCCAGCAGTGAACTAGATGTTTCAGATACGCAGTATTTT. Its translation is CASSELDVSDTQYF.

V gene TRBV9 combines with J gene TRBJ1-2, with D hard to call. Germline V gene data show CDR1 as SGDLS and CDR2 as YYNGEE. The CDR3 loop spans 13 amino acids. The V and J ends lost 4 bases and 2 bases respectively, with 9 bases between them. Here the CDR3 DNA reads TGTGCCAGCAGCCTCACAGTGAACTATGGCTACACCTTC. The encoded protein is CASSLTVNYGYTF.

Written as DNA, the CDR3 is TGTGCCAGCAGCTTAAAGGACAGCCTGTCAGGCTCCTACGAGCAGTACTTC. This sequence encodes CASSLKDSLSGSYEQYF. V and J are TRBV7-3 and TRBJ2-7, with D maybe TRBD1 (6 bases). CDR3 length: 17 amino acids. CDR1 is SGHTA and CDR2 is FQGTGA in the germline V gene. V lost 1 base and J 0 bases, leaving 16 bases between the germline ends.

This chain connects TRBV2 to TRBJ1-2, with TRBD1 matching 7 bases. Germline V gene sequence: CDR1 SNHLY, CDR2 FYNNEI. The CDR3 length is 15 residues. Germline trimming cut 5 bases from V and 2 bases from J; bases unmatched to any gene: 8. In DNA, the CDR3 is TGTGCCAGCAGTCCCGGGACAGCGAAAAACTATGGCTACACCTTC. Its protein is CASSPGTAKNYGYTF.

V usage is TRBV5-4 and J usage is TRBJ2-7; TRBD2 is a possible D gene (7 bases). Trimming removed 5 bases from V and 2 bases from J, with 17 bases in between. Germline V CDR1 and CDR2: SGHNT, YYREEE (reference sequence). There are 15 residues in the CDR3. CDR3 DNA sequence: TGTGCCAGCAGTGCGCGGGGGCGTTCCGCCTACGAGCAGTACTTC. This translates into CASSARGRSAYEQYF.

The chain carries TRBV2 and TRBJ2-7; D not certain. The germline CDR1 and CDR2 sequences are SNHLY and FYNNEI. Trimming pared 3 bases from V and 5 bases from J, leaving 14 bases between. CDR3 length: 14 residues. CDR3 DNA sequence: TGTGCCAGCAGTGATTTCGGCAGGTTCAACGAGCAGTACTTC. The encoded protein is CASSDFGRFNEQYF.

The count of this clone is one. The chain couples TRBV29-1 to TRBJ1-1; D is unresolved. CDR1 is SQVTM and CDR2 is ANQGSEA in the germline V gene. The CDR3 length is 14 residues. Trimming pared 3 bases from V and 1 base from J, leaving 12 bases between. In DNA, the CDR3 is TGCAGCGTTGATGTAACAAGGAGGAACACTGAAGCTTTCTTT. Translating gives CSVDVTRRNTEAFF.

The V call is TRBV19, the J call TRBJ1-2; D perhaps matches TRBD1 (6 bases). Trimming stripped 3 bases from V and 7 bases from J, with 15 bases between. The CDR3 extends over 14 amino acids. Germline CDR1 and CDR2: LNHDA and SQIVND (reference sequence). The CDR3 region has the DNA TGTGCCAGTAGTATTACCTGGGGAGGGGGTGGCTACACCTTC. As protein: CASSITWGGGGYTF. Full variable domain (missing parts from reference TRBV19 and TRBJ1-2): DGGITQSPKYLFRKEGQNVTLSCEQNLNHDAMYWYRQDPGQGLRLIYYSQIVNDFQKGDIAEGYSVSREKKESFPLTVTSAQKNPTAFYLCASSITWGGGGYTFGSGTRLTVV.

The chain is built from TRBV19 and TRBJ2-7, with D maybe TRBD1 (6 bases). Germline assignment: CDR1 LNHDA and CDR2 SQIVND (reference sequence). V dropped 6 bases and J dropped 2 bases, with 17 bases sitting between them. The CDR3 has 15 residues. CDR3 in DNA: TGTGCCAGTAGACCAACGGGACACTACCCCTACGAGCAGTACTTC. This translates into CASRPTGHYPYEQYF. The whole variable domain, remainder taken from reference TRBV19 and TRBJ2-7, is DGGITQSPKYLFRKEGQNVTLSCEQNLNHDAMYWYRQDPGQGLRLIYYSQIVNDFQKGDIAEGYSVSREKKESFPLTVTSAQKNPTAFYLCASRPTGHYPYEQYFGPGTRLTVT.

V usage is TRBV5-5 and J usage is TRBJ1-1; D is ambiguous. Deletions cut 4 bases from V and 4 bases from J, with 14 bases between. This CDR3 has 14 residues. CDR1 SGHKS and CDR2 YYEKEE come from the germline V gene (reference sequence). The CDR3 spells CASSAIGEGTEAFF. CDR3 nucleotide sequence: TGTGCCAGCAGCGCGATCGGGGAGGGCACTGAAGCTTTCTTT.

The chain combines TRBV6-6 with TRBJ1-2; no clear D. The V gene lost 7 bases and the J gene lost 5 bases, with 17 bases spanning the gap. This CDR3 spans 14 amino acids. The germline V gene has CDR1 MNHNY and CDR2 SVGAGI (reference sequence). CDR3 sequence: CASIPHGEGYGYTF. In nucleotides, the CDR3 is TGTGCCAGCATCCCCCACGGGGAGGGTTATGGCTACACCTTC.

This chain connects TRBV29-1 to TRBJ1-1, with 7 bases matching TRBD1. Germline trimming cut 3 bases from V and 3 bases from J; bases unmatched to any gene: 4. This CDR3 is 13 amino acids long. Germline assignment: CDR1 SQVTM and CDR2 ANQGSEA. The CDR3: CSVDWQGDTEAFF. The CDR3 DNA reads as TGCAGCGTTGATTGGCAGGGGGACACTGAAGCTTTCTTT.

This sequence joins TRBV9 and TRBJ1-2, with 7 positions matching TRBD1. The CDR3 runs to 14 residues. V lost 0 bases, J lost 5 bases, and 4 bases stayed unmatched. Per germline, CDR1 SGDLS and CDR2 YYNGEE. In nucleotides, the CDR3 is TGTGCCAGCAGCGTAGAGGGGGCCTCTTATGGCTACACCTTC. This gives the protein CASSVEGASYGYTF.

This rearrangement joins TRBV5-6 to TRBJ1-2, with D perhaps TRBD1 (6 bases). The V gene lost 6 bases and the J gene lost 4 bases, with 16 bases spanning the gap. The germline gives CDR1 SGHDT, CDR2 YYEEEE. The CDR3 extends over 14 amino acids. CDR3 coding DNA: TGTGCCAGCACCGTGGGGGGGGGCGCCTATGGCTACACCTTC. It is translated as CASTVGGGAYGYTF.

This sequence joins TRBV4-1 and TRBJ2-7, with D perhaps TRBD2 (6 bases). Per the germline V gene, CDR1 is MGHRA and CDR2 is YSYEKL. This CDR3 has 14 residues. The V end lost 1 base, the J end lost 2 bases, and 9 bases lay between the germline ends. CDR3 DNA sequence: TGCGCCAGCAGCCAAGTAGCGGAGACCTACGAGCAGTACTTC. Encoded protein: CASSQVAETYEQYF.

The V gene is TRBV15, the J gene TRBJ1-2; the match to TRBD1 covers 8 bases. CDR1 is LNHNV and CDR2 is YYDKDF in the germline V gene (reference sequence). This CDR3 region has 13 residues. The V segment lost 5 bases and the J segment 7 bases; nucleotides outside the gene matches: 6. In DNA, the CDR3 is TGTGCCACCAGCCGGGACAGGAACGGTGGCTACACCTTC. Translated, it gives CATSRDRNGGYTF.

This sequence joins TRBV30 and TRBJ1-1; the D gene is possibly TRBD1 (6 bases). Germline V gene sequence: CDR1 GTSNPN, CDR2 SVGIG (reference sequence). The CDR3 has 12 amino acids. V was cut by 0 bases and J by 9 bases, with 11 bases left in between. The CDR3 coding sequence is TGTGCCTGGAGTGTACAGGGTTGGCAAGCTTTCTTT. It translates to CAWSVQGWQAFF. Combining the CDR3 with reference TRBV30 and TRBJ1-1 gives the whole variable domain SQTIHQWPATLVQPVGSPLSLECTVEGTSNPNLYWYRQAAGRGLQLLFYSVGIGQISSEVPQNLSASRPQDRQFILSSKKLLLSDSGFYLCAWSVQGWQAFFGQGTRLTVV.

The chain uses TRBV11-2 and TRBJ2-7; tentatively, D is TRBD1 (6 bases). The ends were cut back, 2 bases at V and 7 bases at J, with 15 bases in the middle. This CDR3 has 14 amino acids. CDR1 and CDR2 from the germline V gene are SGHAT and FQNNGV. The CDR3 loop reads CASSLIPTGGEQYF. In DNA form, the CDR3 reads TGTGCCAGCAGCTTAATCCCGACAGGTGGGGAGCAGTACTTC.

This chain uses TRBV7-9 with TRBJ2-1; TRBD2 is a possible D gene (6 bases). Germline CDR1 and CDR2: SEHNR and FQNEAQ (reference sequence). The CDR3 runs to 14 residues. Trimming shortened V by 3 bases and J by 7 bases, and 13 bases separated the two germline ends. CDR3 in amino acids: CASSFGSIGNEQFF. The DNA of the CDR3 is TGTGCCAGCAGCTTCGGGAGTATTGGGAATGAGCAGTTCTTC. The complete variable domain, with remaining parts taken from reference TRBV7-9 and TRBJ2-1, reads DTGVSQNPRHKITKRGQNVTFRCDPISEHNRLYWYRQTLGQGPEFLTYFQNEAQLEKSRLLSDRFSAERPKGSFSTLEIQRTEQGDSAMYLCASSFGSIGNEQFFGPGTRLTVL.

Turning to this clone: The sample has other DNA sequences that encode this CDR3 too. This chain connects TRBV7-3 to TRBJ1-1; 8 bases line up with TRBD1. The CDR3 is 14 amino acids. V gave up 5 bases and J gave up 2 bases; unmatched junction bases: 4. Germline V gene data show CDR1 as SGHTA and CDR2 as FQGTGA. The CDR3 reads CASSLTGGNTEAFF. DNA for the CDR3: TGTGCCAGCAGCCTTACAGGGGGAAACACTGAAGCTTTCTTT.

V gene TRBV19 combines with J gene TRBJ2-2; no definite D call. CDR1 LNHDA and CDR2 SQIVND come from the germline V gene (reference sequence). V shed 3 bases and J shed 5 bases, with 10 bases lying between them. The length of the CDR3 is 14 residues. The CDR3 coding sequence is TGTGCCAGTAGTATTCGAGCTTATACCGGGGAGCTGTTTTTT. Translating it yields CASSIRAYTGELFF.

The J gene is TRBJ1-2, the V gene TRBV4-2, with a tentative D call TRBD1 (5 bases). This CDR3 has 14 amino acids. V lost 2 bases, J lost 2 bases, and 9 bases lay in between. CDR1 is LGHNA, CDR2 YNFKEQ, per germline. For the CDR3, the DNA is TGTGCCAGCAGCCAATGGACAAGCAACTATGGCTACACCTTC. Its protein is CASSQWTSNYGYTF.

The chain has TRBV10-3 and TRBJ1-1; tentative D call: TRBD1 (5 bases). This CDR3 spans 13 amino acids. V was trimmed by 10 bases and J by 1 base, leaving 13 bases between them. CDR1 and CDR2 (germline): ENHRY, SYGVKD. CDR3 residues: CATKVDRNTEAFF. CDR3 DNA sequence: TGTGCCACCAAAGTCGACAGGAACACTGAAGCTTTCTTT.

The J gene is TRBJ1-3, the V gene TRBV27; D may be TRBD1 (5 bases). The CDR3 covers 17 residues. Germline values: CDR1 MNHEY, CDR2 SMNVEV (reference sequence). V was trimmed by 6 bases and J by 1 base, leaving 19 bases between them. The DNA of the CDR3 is TGTGCCAGCAGGTTACTCTGTGGCAGGGTTTCTGGAAACACCATATATTTT. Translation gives CASRLLCGRVSGNTIYF.

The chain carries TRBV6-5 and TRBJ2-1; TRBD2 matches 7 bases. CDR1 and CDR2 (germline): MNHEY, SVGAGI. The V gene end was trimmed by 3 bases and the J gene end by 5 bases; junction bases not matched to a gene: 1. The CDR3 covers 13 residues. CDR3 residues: CASSYGTNNEQFF. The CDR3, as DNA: TGTGCCAGCAGTTATGGGACTAACAATGAGCAGTTCTTC.

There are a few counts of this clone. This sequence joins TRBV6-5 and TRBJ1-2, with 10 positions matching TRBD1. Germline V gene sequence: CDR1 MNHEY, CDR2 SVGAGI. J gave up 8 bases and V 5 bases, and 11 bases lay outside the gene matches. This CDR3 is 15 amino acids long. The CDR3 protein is CASSLWTGGAGGYTF. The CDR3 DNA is TGTGCCAGCAGTCTATGGACAGGGGGAGCGGGGGGCTACACCTTC.

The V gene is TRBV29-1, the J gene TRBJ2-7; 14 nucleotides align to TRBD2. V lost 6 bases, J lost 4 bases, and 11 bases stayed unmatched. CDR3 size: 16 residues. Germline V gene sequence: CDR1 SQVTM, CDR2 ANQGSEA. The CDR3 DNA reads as TGCAGCGTAGACCCGGGACTAGCGGGGGATGCGTACGAGCAGTACTTC. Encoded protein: CSVDPGLAGDAYEQYF.

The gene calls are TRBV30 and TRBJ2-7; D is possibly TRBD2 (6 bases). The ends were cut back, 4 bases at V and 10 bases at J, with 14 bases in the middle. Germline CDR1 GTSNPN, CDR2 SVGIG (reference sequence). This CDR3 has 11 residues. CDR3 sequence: CAWKSGGAQYF. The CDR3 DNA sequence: TGTGCCTGGAAAAGCGGCGGGGCCCAGTACTTC.